What follows is one TCR beta chain and its context. The sample is drawn from a study of blood T cell repertoires in COVID-19. Background on the study: The United States, Italy and Spain were the sources of the acute and convalescent COVID-19 samples. PBMCs, B-cell-depleted T cells, or T cells were the source of the cDNA or gDNA that made up the material.

Clones were read by immunoSEQ multiplex PCR, and TCRdb kept only the in-frame ones, dropping some. Here the sample spans about 380,000 clones, 70% to 90% being singletons. The sequence was obtained from a woman aged 18-29 years who had recovered from COVID-19. What was sequenced was PBMCs or T cells enriched from blood (not recorded which).

CDR3 DNA: TGTGCCAGCAGCGAAGGCAGGACCTACAATGAGCAGTTCTTC. It specifies CASSEGRTYNEQFF. V and J are TRBV9 and TRBJ2-1; D is uncertain. The CDR3 totals 14 residues. V was pared by 3 bases and J by 2 bases, with 9 bases between. Looked up from germline, CDR1 is SGDLS and CDR2 is YYNGEE.